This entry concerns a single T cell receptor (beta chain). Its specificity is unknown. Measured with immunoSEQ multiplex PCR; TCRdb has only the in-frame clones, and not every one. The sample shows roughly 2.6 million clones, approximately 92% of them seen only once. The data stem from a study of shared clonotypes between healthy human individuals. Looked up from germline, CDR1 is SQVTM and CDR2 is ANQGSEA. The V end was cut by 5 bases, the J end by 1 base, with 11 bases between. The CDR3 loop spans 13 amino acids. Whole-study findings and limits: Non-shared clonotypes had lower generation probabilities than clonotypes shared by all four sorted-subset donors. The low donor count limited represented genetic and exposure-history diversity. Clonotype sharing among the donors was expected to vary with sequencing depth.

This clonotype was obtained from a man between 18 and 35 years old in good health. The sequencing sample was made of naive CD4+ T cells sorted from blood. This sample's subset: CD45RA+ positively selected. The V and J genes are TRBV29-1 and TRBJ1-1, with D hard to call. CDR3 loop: CSVTQIGNTEAFF. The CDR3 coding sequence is TGCAGCGTTACACAGATTGGGAACACTGAAGCTTTCTTT.